The 23 T cell receptor beta chains reported below all come from one sample, sequenced in a study of cytomegalovirus exposure and HLA in healthy donors. The PCR had 60 Vbeta and 13 Jbeta primers. The table came from immunoSEQ multiplex PCR; TCRdb's copy has only in-frame clones and leaves some out. Among about 100,000 clones listed, about 86% were seen once. The sample was PBMCs. These TCRs come from a woman aged 70-85 years in good health and CMV-seropositive.

This clone has more than one count but fewer than ten. V is TRBV5-4 and J is TRBJ2-6; D perhaps matches TRBD1 (7 bases). Germline V lookup: CDR1 SGHNT, CDR2 YYREEE (reference sequence). CDR3 length: 15 residues. V lost 4 bases and J 2 bases, leaving 10 bases between the germline ends. CDR3 bases: TGTGCCAGCAGCCCCAGGGGGGCTGGGGCCAACGTCCTGACTTTC. This translates into CASSPRGAGANVLTF.

This clone appeared a few times. This chain joins TRBV5-1 and TRBJ1-3, with TRBD1 matching 10 bases. Trimming took 0 bases from V and 0 from J; bases not matched to a gene: 3. Germline V lookup: CDR1 SGHRS, CDR2 YFSETQ. The CDR3 is 17 residues long. The CDR3 here is CASSLGQGATSGNTIYF. CDR3 bases: TGCGCCAGCAGCTTGGGACAGGGGGCCACCTCTGGAAACACCATATATTTT.

The chain is built from TRBV19 and TRBJ2-7; 8 bases agree with TRBD2. This CDR3 is 15 amino acids long. The V gene end was trimmed by 1 base and the J gene end by 9 bases; junction bases not matched to a gene: 11. The germline gives CDR1 LNHDA, CDR2 SQIVND (reference sequence). As DNA, the CDR3 is TGTGCCAGTAGTATAGCTCGGGGGGGTGTGGTTTGGCAGTACTTC. Translating it yields CASSIARGGVVWQYF.

CDR3 in amino acids: CASTLGRGGGMSTDTQYF. For the CDR3, the DNA is TGTGCCAGCACCCTCGGAAGGGGAGGCGGGATGAGCACAGATACGCAGTATTTT. The rearrangement joins TRBV9 to TRBJ2-3, with a possible D match to TRBD2 (6 bases). Germline V gene data show CDR1 as SGDLS and CDR2 as YYNGEE. CDR3 size: 18 residues. V lost 6 bases to trimming and J lost 0 bases, with 23 bases between them.

The CDR3 reads CAWAVSGRPITDTQYF. The CDR3 DNA reads TGTGCCTGGGCGGTTAGCGGGAGGCCAATTACAGATACGCAGTATTTT. The V call is TRBV30, the J call TRBJ2-3; 10 bases map to TRBD2. J lost 3 bases, V lost 5 bases, and 11 bases had no gene match. The length of the CDR3 is 16 residues. Germline V CDR1 and CDR2: GTSNPN, SVGIG (reference sequence).

The rearrangement uses TRBV10-3 and TRBJ2-5; the D gene is possibly TRBD1 (5 bases). The J call is in doubt because the DNA end fits TRBJ2-7 better. This CDR3 spans 14 amino acids. Germline lookup yields CDR1 ENHRY and CDR2 SYGVKD. In DNA, the CDR3 is TGTGCCATCAGTGCCTTAACAGGTCCGATCGAGCAGTACTTC. This gives the protein CAISALTGPIEQYF.

V and J are TRBV6-5 and TRBJ1-2; 10 bases map to TRBD1. The CDR3 extends over 15 amino acids. Germline V gene sequence: CDR1 MNHEY, CDR2 SVGAGI. The V gene end was trimmed by 2 bases and the J gene end by 2 bases; junction bases not matched to a gene: 2. The CDR3: CASSYRQGANYGYTF. The DNA for the CDR3 is TGTGCCAGCAGTTACCGACAGGGGGCGAACTATGGCTACACCTTC.

This chain uses TRBV30 with TRBJ1-2; 7 bases fit TRBD1. The V and J ends lost 0 bases and 4 bases, in that order; junction bases with no gene match: 11. This CDR3 region has 16 residues. The V gene's germline CDR1 is GTSNPN and CDR2 SVGIG (reference sequence). CDR3 amino acids: CAWSVGGTASGYGYTF. DNA for the CDR3: TGTGCCTGGAGTGTAGGGGGGACAGCGTCCGGCTATGGCTACACCTTC.

The J gene is TRBJ1-3, the V gene TRBV5-1; D is unclear. The CDR3 runs 15 residues. Trimming took 4 bases from V and 0 from J, leaving 11 bases between them. Germline V gene data show CDR1 as SGHRS and CDR2 as YFSETQ. The CDR3 is CASSLRESSGNTIYF. The CDR3, as DNA: TGCGCCAGCAGCCTTCGAGAGAGCTCTGGAAACACCATATATTTT.

As to this clone: One junction end does not reproduce the germline sequence, and a read error may be involved. The J gene is TRBJ2-5, the V gene TRBV6-4, with D hard to call. Per the germline V gene, CDR1 is MRHNA and CDR2 is SNTAGT. The CDR3 runs 8 residues. The CDR3 spells CASSGVDF. The CDR3 DNA sequence: TGTGCCAGCAGTGGCGTGGACTTC.

V and J are TRBV7-2 and TRBJ1-2; D uncertain. The CDR3 loop spans 13 amino acids. V lost 5 bases to trimming and J lost 4 bases, with 11 bases between them. Germline V gene lookup returns CDR1 SGHTA and CDR2 FQGNSA. The CDR3 spells CASSPSPSYGYTF. The CDR3 DNA reads TGTGCCAGCAGCCCATCTCCTAGCTATGGCTACACCTTC.

In its sample, this clone was seen once. The V call is TRBV5-4, the J call TRBJ2-3; no firm D call. The CDR3 runs 13 residues. With 5 bases removed from V and 2 bases from J, the gap between germline ends came to 9 bases. Germline V CDR1 and CDR2: SGHNT, YYREEE (reference sequence). CDR3 loop: CASSSVLTDTQYF. CDR3 bases: TGTGCCAGCAGTTCGGTCCTCACAGATACGCAGTATTTT.

The chain carries TRBV28 and TRBJ1-6; 10 nucleotides line up with TRBD1. CDR3 size: 14 residues. Trimming cost V 6 bases and J 8 bases; bases outside gene matches: 4. In germline, CDR1 is MDHEN, CDR2 SYDVKM. The CDR3, as DNA: TGTGCCAGCAGGCAAGACAGGGGGCATTCACCCCTCCACTTT. Translated, it gives CASRQDRGHSPLHF. Drawing the rest from reference TRBV28 and TRBJ1-6, the complete variable domain is DVKVTQSSRYLVKRTGEKVFLECVQDMDHENMFWYRQDPGLGLRLIYFSYDVKMKEKGDIPEGYSVSREKKERFSLILESASTNQTSMYLCASRQDRGHSPLHFGNGTRLTVT.

The chain has TRBV27 and TRBJ2-1, with D possibly matching TRBD1 (5 bases). Trimming took off 6 bases at V and 4 bases at J, with 16 bases between the two ends. Germline V gives CDR1 MNHEY, CDR2 SMNVEV (reference sequence). CDR3 size: 15 residues. The CDR3 loop is CASSYQGGRYNEQFF. CDR3 coding DNA: TGTGCCAGCAGCTACCAGGGTGGCCGGTACAATGAGCAGTTCTTC.

V gene TRBV2 combines with J gene TRBJ2-3; a possible D gene is TRBD2 (6 bases). With 4 bases removed from V and 4 bases from J, the gap between germline ends came to 27 bases. The CDR3 extends over 19 amino acids. CDR1 is SNHLY and CDR2 is FYNNEI in the germline V gene. CDR3 amino acids: CASSGRALTSSVFPDTQYF. The DNA of the CDR3 is TGTGCCAGCAGTGGCCGGGCCCTTACGTCTAGCGTATTCCCAGATACGCAGTATTTT.

This clone was detected a few times. This chain joins TRBV6-5 and TRBJ2-7, with 9 bases identical to TRBD2. This CDR3 contains 10 residues. V was clipped by 7 bases and J by 12 bases; unmatched bases: 4. Germline V gene sequence: CDR1 MNHEY, CDR2 SVGAGI. CDR3 DNA: TGTGCCAGCAATAGCGGGGGACGGTACTTC. Residues: CASNSGGRYF.

V is TRBV30 and J is TRBJ2-2; 9 positions match TRBD1. CDR1 is GTSNPN, CDR2 SVGIG, per germline (reference sequence). The V and J ends lost 4 bases and 4 bases, in that order; junction bases with no gene match: 7. The CDR3 has 15 amino acids. The CDR3 nucleotides are TGTGCCTGGAACGGACAGGGGAAGGGCACCGGGGAGCTGTTTTTT. It encodes CAWNGQGKGTGELFF. The full variable domain, its missing parts supplied by reference TRBV30 and TRBJ2-2, is SQTIHQWPATLVQPVGSPLSLECTVEGTSNPNLYWYRQAAGRGLQLLFYSVGIGQISSEVPQNLSASRPQDRQFILSSKKLLLSDSGFYLCAWNGQGKGTGELFFGEGSRLTVL.

This clone was seen once. This rearrangement joins TRBV11-2 to TRBJ1-2, with TRBD1 matching 8 bases. CDR1 SGHAT and CDR2 FQNNGV come from the germline V gene. The CDR3 has 12 residues. V trimming: 4 bases; J trimming: 12 bases; junction bases outside the gene matches: 7. CDR3 sequence reads: CASSYWTGRDTF. CDR3 coding DNA: TGTGCCAGCAGCTACTGGACAGGGCGAGACACCTTC.

The chain couples TRBV6-4 to TRBJ2-3; TRBD2 is a possible D gene (6 bases). Trimming removed 2 bases at V and 6 bases at J, with 12 bases between. The CDR3 is 14 amino acids. The germline V gene encodes CDR1 MRHNA and CDR2 SNTAGT. CDR3 in DNA: TGTGCCAGCAGTGACGGGGCTAGCGCCGATACGCAGTATTTT. Its translation is CASSDGASADTQYF.

This clone was seen a few times. The chain joins TRBV2 to TRBJ1-5, with D tentatively TRBD1 (6 bases). Germline values: CDR1 SNHLY, CDR2 FYNNEI. Trimming left V 0 bases short and J 4 bases short, with 13 bases between. CDR3 size: 16 residues. The CDR3 protein is CASSEALGQVNQPQHF. The CDR3 nucleotides are TGTGCCAGCAGTGAAGCGCTGGGACAAGTTAATCAGCCCCAGCATTTT.

A note on this clone: Sequence at one end of the junction differs from germline and may be a read error. The V gene is TRBV7-7, the J gene TRBJ2-7, with TRBD1 matching over 8 bases. This CDR3 region has 15 residues. Germline CDR1 reads SSHAT; CDR2 reads FNYEAQ (reference sequence). The chain's CDR3 is CASSLLQGAIYEQYF. CDR3 coding DNA: TGTGCTAGCAGCTTGCTCCAGGGGGCTATCTACGAGCAGTACTTC.

V is TRBV6-6 and J is TRBJ2-1; no firm D call. The V gene lost 7 bases and the J gene lost 4 bases, with 8 bases spanning the gap. CDR1 is MNHNY and CDR2 is SVGAGI in the germline V gene (reference sequence). This CDR3 is built from 12 residues. The CDR3 coding sequence is TGTGCCAGCACCCCCGGTTACAATGAGCAGTTCTTC. Translation: CASTPGYNEQFF.

This chain uses TRBV6-6 with TRBJ1-5; no definite D call. Trimming took 3 bases from V and 0 from J, leaving 6 bases between them. Germline V gives CDR1 MNHNY, CDR2 SVGAGI (reference sequence). This CDR3 has 14 amino acids. The DNA for the CDR3 is TGTGCCAGCAGTTATTCTCGTAGCAATCAGCCCCAGCATTTT. It codes for CASSYSRSNQPQHF.